One and the same sample provided the 19 T cell receptor beta chains below, sequenced in a study of shared clonotypes between healthy human individuals. CD8 cells regarded as naive lacked CD45RO, were positively chosen for CCR7, and omitted terminally differentiated effector memory CD45RA+ cells. Sequencing used immunoSEQ multiplex PCR; TCRdb keeps in-frame clones, though not all of them. The sample has around 600,000 clones, roughly 98% seen once. Sequencing was done on a sample of naive CD8+ T cells sorted from blood. The source of these receptors is a young man in good health.

This clone occurred once. V gene TRBV27 combines with J gene TRBJ2-3, with TRBD2 matching 9 bases. Germline values: CDR1 MNHEY, CDR2 SMNVEV (reference sequence). This CDR3 has 14 residues. After removal of 8 bases from V and 4 bases from J, the junction contained 7 bases not matched to a gene. CDR3 region: CASAGREGPDTQYF. For the CDR3, the DNA is TGTGCCAGCGCGGGGCGGGAGGGCCCAGATACGCAGTATTTT.

J is TRBJ2-1 and V is TRBV25-1, with D maybe TRBD1 (6 bases). Germline lookup yields CDR1 MGHDK and CDR2 SYGVNS. V shed 7 bases and J shed 8 bases, with 15 bases lying between them. This CDR3 is 13 amino acids long. Here the CDR3 DNA reads TGTGCCAGCACAAGAGGGGGTAATTATGAGCAGTTCTTC. As protein: CASTRGGNYEQFF.

The CDR3: CASSFLRDRGPLYGYTF. In DNA, the CDR3 is TGTGCCAGCAGTTTCCTCCGGGACAGGGGTCCCCTCTATGGCTACACCTTC. The V gene is TRBV27, the J gene TRBJ1-2, with 10 nucleotides matching TRBD1. Per germline, CDR1 MNHEY and CDR2 SMNVEV (reference sequence). Trimming at V came to 3 bases and at J to 4 bases, leaving 11 bases not matched to a gene. The CDR3 spans 17 residues.

The genes are TRBV12-5 and TRBJ1-5, with D possibly TRBD1 on 5 matching bases. Germline V gene sequence: CDR1 LGHNT, CDR2 FRNRAP. Trimming cost V 7 bases and J 5 bases, with 12 bases left between them. The length of the CDR3 is 13 residues. CDR3 amino acids: CASAGPGDQPQHF. CDR3 DNA: TGTGCTAGTGCCGGCCCGGGGGATCAGCCCCAGCATTTT.

For the CDR3, the DNA is TGTGCCACTGAGGGGGGACTAGACTACAATGAGCAGTTCTTC. Protein product: CATEGGLDYNEQFF. The rearrangement links TRBV27 to TRBJ2-1; 8 bases fit TRBD2. V gave up 10 bases and J gave up 3 bases; unmatched junction bases: 8. The CDR3 loop spans 14 amino acids. The germline V gene encodes CDR1 MNHEY and CDR2 SMNVEV (reference sequence).

This clone has just one count. The rearrangement links TRBV4-1 to TRBJ1-1; perhaps TRBD1 as D (6 bases). CDR1 is MGHRA and CDR2 is YSYEKL in the germline V gene. This CDR3 has 15 amino acids. Between the trimmed V and J ends, which lost 0 bases and 4 bases, there was a span of 12 bases. CDR3 amino acids: CASSQDPQGFTEAFF. CDR3 DNA sequence: TGCGCCAGCAGCCAAGATCCGCAGGGGTTCACTGAAGCTTTCTTT.

The chain uses TRBV27 and TRBJ2-7; D uncertain. V was pared by 5 bases and J by 5 bases, with 16 bases between. Germline CDR1 and CDR2: MNHEY and SMNVEV (reference sequence). This CDR3 is built from 14 residues. CDR3 loop: CASSPLRRPDEQYF. CDR3 DNA: TGTGCCAGCAGTCCGCTCCGACGACCCGACGAGCAGTACTTC.

The chain uses TRBV4-3 and TRBJ2-7, with 11 bases fitting TRBD2. Germline CDR1 LGHNA, CDR2 YSLEER. Trimming removed 5 bases from V and 2 bases from J; junction bases left unmatched: 2. This CDR3 is built from 14 residues. CDR3: CASSSGLAAYEQYF. CDR3 bases: TGCGCCAGCAGCTCGGGACTAGCGGCCTACGAGCAGTACTTC.

The gene calls are TRBV5-4 and TRBJ2-1, with 7 bases matching TRBD2. CDR3 length: 12 amino acids. Germline V lookup: CDR1 SGHNT, CDR2 YYREEE (reference sequence). J was trimmed by 8 bases and V by 3 bases; bases with no gene match: 2. The CDR3 DNA follows: TGTGCCAGCAGCTGGGAGGGTGATGAGCAGTTCTTC. Amino acid sequence: CASSWEGDEQFF.

The chain recombines TRBV6-1 with TRBJ2-1, with TRBD1 matching over 10 bases. CDR1 and CDR2 from the germline V gene are MNHNS and SASEGT. The CDR3 has 15 residues. Trimming took 3 bases from V and 7 from J; bases not matched to a gene: 6. In nucleotides, the CDR3 is TGTGCCAGCAGTGATTGGGACAGGGGTAAGAATGAGCAGTTCTTC. Protein: CASSDWDRGKNEQFF.

The chain has TRBV19 and TRBJ2-7; 11 bases fit TRBD2. CDR1 and CDR2 from the germline V gene are LNHDA and SQIVND (reference sequence). The CDR3 extends over 15 amino acids. Unmatched junction bases numbered 2, after V lost 1 base and J lost 3 bases. Here the CDR3 DNA reads TGTGCCAGTAGTATAGGACTAGCGGGATACTACGAGCAGTACTTC. Translation gives CASSIGLAGYYEQYF.

The genes are TRBV29-1 and TRBJ2-3, with 16 nucleotides matching TRBD2. Trimming cost V 4 bases and J 4 bases; bases outside gene matches: 5. The length of the CDR3 is 16 residues. Per the germline V gene, CDR1 is SQVTM and CDR2 is ANQGSEA. CDR3 loop: CSVVPGLAGGPDTQYF. The CDR3 DNA reads TGCAGCGTTGTACCGGGACTAGCGGGAGGGCCAGATACGCAGTATTTT.

This clone appeared a single time. This rearrangement joins TRBV5-1 to TRBJ2-5, with D perhaps TRBD2 (5 bases). The germline V gene has CDR1 SGHRS and CDR2 YFSETQ. Trimming stripped 0 bases from V and 3 bases from J, with 30 bases between. The CDR3 covers 21 residues. CDR3 in amino acids: CASSLGEASPLHGSGKETQYF. DNA of the CDR3: TGCGCCAGCAGCTTGGGGGAAGCGTCACCCTTGCATGGGTCGGGGAAAGAGACCCAGTACTTC.

This chain uses TRBV6-5 with TRBJ1-5; D uncertain. The length of the CDR3 is 15 residues. Germline CDR1 reads MNHEY; CDR2 reads SVGAGI. V gave up 0 bases and J gave up 7 bases, with 13 bases separating them. CDR3 in DNA: TGTGCCAGCAGTTACTCGAACGGGGAGGGCCAGCCCCAGCATTTT. Translating gives CASSYSNGEGQPQHF.

J is TRBJ1-3 and V is TRBV29-1; unclear D gene. CDR3 length equals 12 residues. The germline V gene has CDR1 SQVTM and CDR2 ANQGSEA. The V end lost 6 bases, the J end lost 4 bases, and 10 bases lay between the germline ends. CDR3 loop: CSVLATGNTIYF. The CDR3 bases are TGCAGCGTGCTGGCAACGGGAAACACCATATATTTT.

The chain couples TRBV15 to TRBJ1-5; 8 bases map to TRBD1. In germline, CDR1 is LNHNV, CDR2 YYDKDF (reference sequence). CDR3 size: 15 residues. J gave up 2 bases and V 4 bases, and 4 bases lay outside the gene matches. DNA for the CDR3: TGTGCCACCAGCAATGACAGGGGTGGCAATCAGCCCCAGCATTTT. Translating gives CATSNDRGGNQPQHF.

J is TRBJ2-1 and V is TRBV27; D remains unclear. Germline CDR1 reads MNHEY; CDR2 reads SMNVEV (reference sequence). The CDR3 is made up of 15 amino acids. Between the trimmed V and J ends, which lost 7 bases and 1 base, there was a span of 14 bases. CDR3 nucleotide sequence: TGTGCCAGCATCCCCTTGGTTGGATCCTACAATGAGCAGTTCTTC. It is translated as CASIPLVGSYNEQFF.

This chain uses TRBV27 with TRBJ1-2; D is possibly TRBD1 (6 bases). Germline V lookup: CDR1 MNHEY, CDR2 SMNVEV (reference sequence). This CDR3 is built from 15 residues. V was shortened by 2 bases and J by 4 bases, with 14 bases between the two germline ends. CDR3 bases: TGTGCCAGCAGTTTACGCGGGGGGCGCGGCTATGGCTACACCTTC. It encodes CASSLRGGRGYGYTF.

The chain combines TRBV7-2 with TRBJ2-6; no clear D gene. The length of the CDR3 is 15 residues. The germline V gene has CDR1 SGHTA and CDR2 FQGNSA. V was clipped by 2 bases and J by 4 bases, with 9 bases between them. CDR3 protein: CASSLHLVGANVLTF. The CDR3 DNA is TGTGCCAGCAGCTTACACCTCGTGGGGGCCAACGTCCTGACTTTC.